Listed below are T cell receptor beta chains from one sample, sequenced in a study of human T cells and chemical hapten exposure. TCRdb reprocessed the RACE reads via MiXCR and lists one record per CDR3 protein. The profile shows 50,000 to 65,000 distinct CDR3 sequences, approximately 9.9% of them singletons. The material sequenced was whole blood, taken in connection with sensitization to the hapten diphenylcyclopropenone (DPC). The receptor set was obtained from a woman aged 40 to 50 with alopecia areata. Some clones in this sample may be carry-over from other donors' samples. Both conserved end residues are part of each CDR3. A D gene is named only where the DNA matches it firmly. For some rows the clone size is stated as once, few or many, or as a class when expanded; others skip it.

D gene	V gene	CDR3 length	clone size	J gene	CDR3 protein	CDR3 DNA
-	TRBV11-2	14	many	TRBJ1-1	CASSPRGARTEAFF	TGTGCCAGCAGCCCACGGGGGGCGAGGACTGAAGCTTTCTTT
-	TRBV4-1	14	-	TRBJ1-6	CASSQGRSNSPLHF	TGCGCCAGCAGTCAGGGCAGGAGCAATTCACCCCTCCACTTT
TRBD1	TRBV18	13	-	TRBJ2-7	CASSSDRGYEQYF	TGTGCCAGCTCGTCCGACAGGGGGTACGAGCAGTACTTC
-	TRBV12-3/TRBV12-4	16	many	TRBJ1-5	CASSLKSGAGNQPQHF	TGTGCCAGCAGTTTAAAGTCGGGGGCCGGCAATCAGCCCCAGCATTTT
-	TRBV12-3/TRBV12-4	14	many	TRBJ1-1	CASSLQGLNTEAFF	TGTGCCAGCAGTTTACAGGGATTGAACACTGAAGCTTTCTTT
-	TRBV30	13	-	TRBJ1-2	CAWSVEANYGYTF	TGTGCCTGGAGTGTAGAAGCTAACTATGGCTACACCTTC
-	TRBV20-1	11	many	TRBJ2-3	CSAITTDTQYF	TGCAGTGCTATTACAACAGATACGCAGTATTTT
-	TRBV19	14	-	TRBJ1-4	CASSTGAGREKLFF	TGTGCCAGTAGTACAGGGGCCGGCCGGGAAAAACTGTTTTTT
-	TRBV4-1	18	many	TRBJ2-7	CASSQAMLRAGPTYEQYF	TGCGCCAGCAGCCAAGCCATGCTTCGGGCAGGGCCCACCTACGAGCAGTACTTC
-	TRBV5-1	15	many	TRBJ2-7	CASSLALTAPEEQYF	TGCGCCAGCAGCTTGGCCTTAACAGCCCCTGAAGAGCAGTACTTC
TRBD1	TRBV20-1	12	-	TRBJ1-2	CSATDRGYGYTF	TGCAGTGCCACGGACAGGGGCTATGGCTACACCTTC
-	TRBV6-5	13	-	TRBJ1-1	CASRPRQGGEAFF	TGTGCCAGCAGGCCTAGGCAGGGAGGTGAAGCTTTCTTT
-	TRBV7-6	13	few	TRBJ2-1	CASSFSGYNEQFF	TGTGCCAGCAGCTTTAGCGGTTACAATGAGCAGTTCTTC
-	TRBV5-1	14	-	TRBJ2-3	CASSYQARADTQYF	TGCGCCAGCAGCTACCAGGCCCGGGCAGATACGCAGTATTTT
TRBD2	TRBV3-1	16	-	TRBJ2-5	CASSLRTSGGKETQYF	TGTGCCAGCAGCCTCAGGACTAGCGGGGGGAAAGAGACCCAGTACTTC
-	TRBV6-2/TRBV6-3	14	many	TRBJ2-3	CASSYSRGTDTQYF	TGTGCCAGCAGTTACAGCCGGGGGACAGATACGCAGTATTTT
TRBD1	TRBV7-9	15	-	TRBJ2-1	CASSSRGPTYNEQFF	TGTGCCAGCAGCTCCAGGGGGCCGACCTACAATGAGCAGTTCTTC
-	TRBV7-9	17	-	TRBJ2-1	CASSLLLGRGSYNEQFF	TGTGCCAGCAGCCTCCTCTTGGGTCGGGGGTCCTACAATGAGCAGTTCTTC
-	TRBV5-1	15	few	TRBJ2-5	CASSLPQGTQETQYF	TGCGCCAGCAGCCTCCCCCAGGGGACCCAAGAGACCCAGTACTTC
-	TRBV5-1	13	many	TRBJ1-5	CASSLGPQQPQHF	TGCGCCAGCAGCTTGGGGCCGCAGCAGCCCCAGCATTTT
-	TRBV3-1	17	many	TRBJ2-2	CASSQDSGPRGTGELFF	TGTGCCAGCAGCCAAGATAGCGGACCCCGAGGCACCGGGGAGCTGTTTTTT
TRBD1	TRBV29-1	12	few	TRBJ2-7	CSVDRGPDEQYF	TGCAGCGTTGACAGGGGGCCGGACGAGCAGTACTTC
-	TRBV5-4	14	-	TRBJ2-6	CASSARAGANVLTF	TGTGCCAGCAGCGCTAGGGCTGGGGCCAACGTCCTGACTTTC
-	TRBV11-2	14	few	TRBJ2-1	CASTQPPGSNEQFF	TGTGCCAGCACCCAACCCCCGGGGAGCAATGAGCAGTTCTTC
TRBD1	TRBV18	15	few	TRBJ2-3	CASSSGQGSTDTQYF	TGTGCCAGCTCATCAGGACAGGGTAGCACAGATACGCAGTATTTT
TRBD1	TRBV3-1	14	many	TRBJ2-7	CASSQDKGADEQYF	TGTGCCAGCAGCCAAGATAAGGGGGCAGACGAGCAGTACTTC
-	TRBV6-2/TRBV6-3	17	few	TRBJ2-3	CASSPQVGRGLQDTQYF	TGTGCCAGCAGTCCCCAGGTAGGGCGGGGGCTTCAGGATACGCAGTATTTT
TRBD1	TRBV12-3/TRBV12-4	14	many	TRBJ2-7	CASSPGQGLSEQYF	TGTGCCAGCAGTCCGGGACAGGGCTTGAGCGAGCAGTACTTC
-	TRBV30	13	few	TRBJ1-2	CAWSQGTRGGYTF	TGTGCCTGGAGTCAGGGGACCCGGGGTGGCTACACCTTC
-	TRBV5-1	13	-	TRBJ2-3	CASSRRSRDTQYF	TGCGCCAGCAGCCGACGAAGCCGGGATACGCAGTATTTT
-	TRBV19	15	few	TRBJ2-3	CASSIGRQYTDTQYF	TGTGCCAGTAGTATTGGAAGGCAGTACACAGATACGCAGTATTTT
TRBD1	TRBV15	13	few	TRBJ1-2	CATSRGGTAGYTF	TGTGCCACCAGCAGAGGGGGGACAGCCGGCTACACCTTC
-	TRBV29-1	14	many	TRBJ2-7	CSVEDRLRVGEQYF	TGCAGCGTTGAAGATCGTCTCAGGGTCGGCGAGCAGTACTTC
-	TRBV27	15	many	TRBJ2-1	CASSFTSYSPNEQFF	TGTGCCAGCAGTTTTACTAGCTACTCCCCCAATGAGCAGTTCTTC
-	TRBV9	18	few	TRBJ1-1	CASSGPSRPGTMNTEAFF	TGTGCCAGCAGCGGGCCCTCGAGGCCCGGGACGATGAACACTGAAGCTTTCTTT
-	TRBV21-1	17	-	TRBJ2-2	CASSKLCSSPNTGELFF	TGTGCCAGCAGCAAACTCTGCTCCAGTCCGAACACCGGGGAGCTGTTTTTT
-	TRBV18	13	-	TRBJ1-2	CASSPGLNYGYTF	TGTGCCAGCTCACCGGGGCTCAACTATGGCTACACCTTC
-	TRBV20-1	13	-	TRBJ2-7	CSGGRPPSYEQYF	TGCAGTGGGGGCAGGCCTCCCTCCTACGAGCAGTACTTC
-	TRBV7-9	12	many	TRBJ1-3	CASSFSGNTIYF	TGTGCCAGCAGTTTTTCCGGAAACACCATATATTTT
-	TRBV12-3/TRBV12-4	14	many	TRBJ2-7	CASSQRGQPYGQYF	TGTGCCAGCAGTCAACGAGGGCAGCCCTACGGGCAGTACTTC
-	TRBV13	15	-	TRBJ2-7	CASSPRRGQGDEQYF	TGTGCCAGCAGCCCCCGGCGGGGGCAGGGAGACGAGCAGTACTTC
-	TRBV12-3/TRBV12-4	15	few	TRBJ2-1	CASSPRQSSYNEQFF	TGTGCCAGCAGTCCACGACAGAGCTCCTACAATGAGCAGTTCTTC
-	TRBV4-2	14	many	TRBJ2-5	CASSRDHRSETQYF	TGTGCCAGCAGCCGGGACCATCGTTCAGAGACCCAGTACTTC
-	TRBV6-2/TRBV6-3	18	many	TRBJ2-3	CASSYWSLGTRPTDTQYF	TGTGCCAGCAGTTACTGGTCTTTGGGTACCCGCCCCACAGATACGCAGTATTTT
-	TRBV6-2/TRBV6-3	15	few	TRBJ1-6	CASRDRSSYNSPLHF	TGTGCCAGCCGGGACCGGAGCTCCTATAATTCACCCCTCCACTTT
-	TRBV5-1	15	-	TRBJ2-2	CASSLRVGNTGELFF	TGCGCCAGCAGCTTGAGGGTAGGGAACACCGGGGAGCTGTTTTTT
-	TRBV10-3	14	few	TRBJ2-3	CAISLGVEGITQYF	TGTGCCATCAGTCTCGGCGTTGAGGGGATAACGCAGTATTTT
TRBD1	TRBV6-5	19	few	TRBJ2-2	CASSSGTVPFLANTGELFF	TGTGCCAGCAGTTCGGGGACAGTTCCCTTTCTCGCGAACACCGGGGAGCTGTTTTTT
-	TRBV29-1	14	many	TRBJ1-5	CSVAGRDSNQPQHF	TGCAGCGTTGCCGGGAGGGATAGCAATCAGCCCCAGCATTTT
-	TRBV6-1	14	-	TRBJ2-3	CASSEASGTDTQYF	TGTGCCAGCAGTGAGGCTAGCGGCACAGATACGCAGTATTTT
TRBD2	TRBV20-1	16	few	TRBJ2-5	CSAFFPTSGGWETQYF	TGCAGTGCCTTTTTCCCGACTAGCGGGGGTTGGGAGACCCAGTACTTC
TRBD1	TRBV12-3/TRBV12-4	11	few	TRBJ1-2	CASSLRTGFHF	TGTGCCAGCAGCCTACGGACAGGGTTCCACTTC
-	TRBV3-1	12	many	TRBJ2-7	CASSQSAGTVYF	TGTGCCAGCAGCCAGTCGGCGGGGACGGTATACTTC
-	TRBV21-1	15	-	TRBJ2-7	CASSAGAGTAYEQYF	TGTGCCAGCAGCGCTGGCGCCGGGACAGCCTACGAGCAGTACTTC
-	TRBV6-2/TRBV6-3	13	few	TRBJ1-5	CASSGTGRGPQHF	TGTGCCAGCAGTGGGACCGGGCGCGGGCCCCAGCATTTT
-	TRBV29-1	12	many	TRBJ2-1	CSVEVNRNEQFF	TGCAGCGTTGAAGTAAATAGGAATGAGCAGTTCTTC
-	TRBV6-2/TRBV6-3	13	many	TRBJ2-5	CASSRRYQETQYF	TGTGCCAGCAGTCGTCGGTACCAAGAGACCCAGTACTTC
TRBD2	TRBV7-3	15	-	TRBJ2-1	CASSFMGLGYNEQFF	TGTGCCAGCAGCTTCATGGGACTAGGATACAATGAGCAGTTCTTC
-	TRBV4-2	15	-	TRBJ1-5	CASSQDAGRDQPQHF	TGTGCCAGCAGCCAAGATGCGGGCAGGGATCAGCCCCAGCATTTT
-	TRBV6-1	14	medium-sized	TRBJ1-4	CASRPGGDGEKLFF	TGTGCCAGCAGGCCCGGGGGGGACGGGGAAAAACTGTTTTTT